This T cell receptor (beta chain) was sequenced in a study of OX40 agonist ivuxolimab in advanced cancers. The overall study: Six ivuxolimab dose levels, 0.01 to 10 mg/kg, were given intravenously every 2 weeks.

Trimming cost V 0 bases and J 5 bases, with 9 bases left between them. This CDR3 has 13 amino acids. Germline values: CDR1 SGHRS, CDR2 YFSETQ. TCRdb keeps only in-frame clones here, not all; method: immunoSEQ multiplex PCR. The sample lists approximately 11,000 clones; over 75% were seen once. J is TRBJ2-7 and V is TRBV5-1, with D perhaps TRBD1 or TRBD2 (5 bases each). The starting material was CD4+ or CD8+ T cells sorted from blood, obtained in a trial of the OX40 agonist ivuxolimab. The clonotype originates from an adult with an advanced solid tumor such as melanoma, head and neck, liver or kidney cancer. Written as DNA, the CDR3 is TGCGCCAGCAGCTTGGACGGGACCAACGAGCAGTACTTC. Its protein product is CASSLDGTNEQYF.